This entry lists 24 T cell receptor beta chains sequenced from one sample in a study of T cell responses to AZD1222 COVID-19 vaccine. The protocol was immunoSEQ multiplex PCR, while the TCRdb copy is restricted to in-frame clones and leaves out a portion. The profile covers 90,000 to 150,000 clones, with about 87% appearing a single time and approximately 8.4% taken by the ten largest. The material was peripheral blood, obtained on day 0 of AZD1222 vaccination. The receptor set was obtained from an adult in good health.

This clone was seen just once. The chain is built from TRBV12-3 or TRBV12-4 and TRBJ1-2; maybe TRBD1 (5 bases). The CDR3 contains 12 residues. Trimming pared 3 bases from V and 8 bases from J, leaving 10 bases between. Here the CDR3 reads CASSFGGEGYTF. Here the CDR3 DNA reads TGTGCCAGCAGTTTCGGGGGGGAGGGCTACACCTTC.

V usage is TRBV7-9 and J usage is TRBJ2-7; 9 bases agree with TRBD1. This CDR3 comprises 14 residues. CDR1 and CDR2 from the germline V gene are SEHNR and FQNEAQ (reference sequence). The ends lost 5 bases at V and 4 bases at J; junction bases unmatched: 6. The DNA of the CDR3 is TGTGCCAGCAGCCCAGACAGGGGGTTATACGAGCAGTACTTC. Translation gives CASSPDRGLYEQYF.

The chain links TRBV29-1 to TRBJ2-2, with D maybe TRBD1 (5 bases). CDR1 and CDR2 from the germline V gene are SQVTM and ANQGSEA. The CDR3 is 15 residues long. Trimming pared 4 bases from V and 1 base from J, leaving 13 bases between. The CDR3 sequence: CSVVGGALNTGELFF. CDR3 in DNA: TGCAGCGTTGTAGGTGGGGCCCTGAACACCGGGGAGCTGTTTTTT.

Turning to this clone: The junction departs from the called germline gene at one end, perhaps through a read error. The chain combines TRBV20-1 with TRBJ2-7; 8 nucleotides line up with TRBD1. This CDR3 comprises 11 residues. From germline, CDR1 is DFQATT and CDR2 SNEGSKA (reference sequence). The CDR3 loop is CSARERDRTYF. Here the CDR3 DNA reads TGCAGTGCTAGAGAGAGGGACAGGACGTATTTC.

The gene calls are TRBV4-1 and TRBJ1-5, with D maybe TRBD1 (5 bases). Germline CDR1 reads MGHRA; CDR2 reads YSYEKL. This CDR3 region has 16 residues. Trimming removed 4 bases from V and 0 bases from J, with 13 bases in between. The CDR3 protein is CASSRGAPYSNQPQHF. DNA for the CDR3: TGCGCCAGCAGCCGAGGGGCCCCTTATAGCAATCAGCCCCAGCATTTT.

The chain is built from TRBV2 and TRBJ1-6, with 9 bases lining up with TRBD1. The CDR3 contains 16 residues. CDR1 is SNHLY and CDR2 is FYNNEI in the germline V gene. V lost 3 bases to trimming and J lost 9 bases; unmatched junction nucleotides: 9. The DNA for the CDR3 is TGTGCCAGCAGTGATCAGGGACAGGGTGTTCGTTCACCCCTCCACTTT. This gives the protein CASSDQGQGVRSPLHF.

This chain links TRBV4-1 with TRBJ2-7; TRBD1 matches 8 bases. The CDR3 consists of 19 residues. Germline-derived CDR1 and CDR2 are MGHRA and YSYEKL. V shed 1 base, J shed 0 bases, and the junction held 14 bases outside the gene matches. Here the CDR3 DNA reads TGCGCCAGCAGCCAAGTCGGGGGTCGGGACAGGATCAACTCCTACGAGCAGTACTTC. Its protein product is CASSQVGGRDRINSYEQYF.

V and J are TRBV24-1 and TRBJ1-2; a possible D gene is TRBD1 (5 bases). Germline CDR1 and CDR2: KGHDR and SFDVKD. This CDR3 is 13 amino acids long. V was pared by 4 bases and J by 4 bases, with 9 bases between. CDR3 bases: TGTGCCACCAGTGACGCAGGGACCTATGGCTACACCTTC. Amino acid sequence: CATSDAGTYGYTF.

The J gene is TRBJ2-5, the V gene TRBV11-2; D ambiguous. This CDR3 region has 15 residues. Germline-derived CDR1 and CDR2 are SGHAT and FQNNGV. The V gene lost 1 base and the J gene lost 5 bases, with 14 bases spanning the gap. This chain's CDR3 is CASSLVGYYMETQYF. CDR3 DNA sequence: TGTGCCAGCAGCTTAGTGGGGTATTATATGGAGACCCAGTACTTC.

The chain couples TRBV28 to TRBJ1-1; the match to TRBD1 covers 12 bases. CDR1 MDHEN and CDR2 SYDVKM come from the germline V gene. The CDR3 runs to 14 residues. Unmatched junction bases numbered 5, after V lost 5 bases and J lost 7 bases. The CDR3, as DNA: TGTGCCAGCAGTGTGGGACAGGGGGCGATTGAAGCTTTCTTT. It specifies CASSVGQGAIEAFF.

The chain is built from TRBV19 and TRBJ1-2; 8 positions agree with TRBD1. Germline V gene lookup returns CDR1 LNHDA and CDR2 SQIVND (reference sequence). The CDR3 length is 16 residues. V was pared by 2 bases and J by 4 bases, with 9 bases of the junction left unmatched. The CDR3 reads CASSIPHGQGSYGYTF. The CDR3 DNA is TGTGCCAGTAGTATACCCCACGGACAGGGAAGCTATGGCTACACCTTC.

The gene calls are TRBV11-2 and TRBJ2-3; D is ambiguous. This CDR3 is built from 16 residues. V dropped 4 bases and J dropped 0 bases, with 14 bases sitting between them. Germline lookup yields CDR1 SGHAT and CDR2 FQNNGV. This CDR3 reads CASSYQVVMSTDTQYF. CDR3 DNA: TGTGCCAGCAGCTACCAGGTGGTCATGAGCACAGATACGCAGTATTTT. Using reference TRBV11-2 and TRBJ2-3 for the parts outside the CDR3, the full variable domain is EAGVAQSPRYKIIEKRQSVAFWCNPISGHATLYWYQQILGQGPKLLIQFQNNGVVDDSQLPKDRFSAERLKGVDSTLKIQPAKLEDSAVYLCASSYQVVMSTDTQYFGPGTRLTVL.

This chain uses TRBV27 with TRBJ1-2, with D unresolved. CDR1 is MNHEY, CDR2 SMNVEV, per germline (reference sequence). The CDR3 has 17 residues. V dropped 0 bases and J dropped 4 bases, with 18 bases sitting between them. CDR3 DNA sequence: TGTGCCAGCAGTTTATCGCCCTCCCCGATGGGGTCCTATGGCTACACCTTC. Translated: CASSLSPSPMGSYGYTF.

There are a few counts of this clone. CDR3 residues: CASSERLAGGPKDTQYF. The CDR3 nucleotides are TGTGCCAGCAGTGAAAGACTAGCGGGAGGGCCGAAAGATACGCAGTATTTT. The chain carries TRBV2 and TRBJ2-3; 14 bases align to TRBD2. With 2 bases clipped from V and 5 bases from J, the junction kept 6 bases outside the gene matches. Germline V lookup: CDR1 SNHLY, CDR2 FYNNEI. The CDR3 covers 17 residues.

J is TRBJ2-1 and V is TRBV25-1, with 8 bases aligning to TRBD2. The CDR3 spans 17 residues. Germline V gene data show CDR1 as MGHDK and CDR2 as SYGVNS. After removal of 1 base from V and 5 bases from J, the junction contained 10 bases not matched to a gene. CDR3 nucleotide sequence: TGTGCCAGCAGTGAATCTTACTGGCGGGGGGCCGACAATGAGCAGTTCTTC. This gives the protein CASSESYWRGADNEQFF.

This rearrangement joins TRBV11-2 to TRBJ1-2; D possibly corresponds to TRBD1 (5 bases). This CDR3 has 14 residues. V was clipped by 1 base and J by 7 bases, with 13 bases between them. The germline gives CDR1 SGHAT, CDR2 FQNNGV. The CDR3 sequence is CASSLGRVTFGYTF. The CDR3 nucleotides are TGTGCCAGCAGCTTAGGCAGGGTTACTTTTGGCTACACCTTC. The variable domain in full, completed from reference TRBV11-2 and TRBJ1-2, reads EAGVAQSPRYKIIEKRQSVAFWCNPISGHATLYWYQQILGQGPKLLIQFQNNGVVDDSQLPKDRFSAERLKGVDSTLKIQPAKLEDSAVYLCASSLGRVTFGYTFGSGTRLTVV.

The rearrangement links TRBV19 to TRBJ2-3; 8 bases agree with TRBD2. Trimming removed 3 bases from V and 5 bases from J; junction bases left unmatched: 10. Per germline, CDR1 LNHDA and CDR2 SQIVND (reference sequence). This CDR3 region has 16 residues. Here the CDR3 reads CASSIFPGLAGDTQYF. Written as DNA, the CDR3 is TGTGCCAGTAGTATTTTTCCCGGACTAGCCGGAGATACGCAGTATTTT.

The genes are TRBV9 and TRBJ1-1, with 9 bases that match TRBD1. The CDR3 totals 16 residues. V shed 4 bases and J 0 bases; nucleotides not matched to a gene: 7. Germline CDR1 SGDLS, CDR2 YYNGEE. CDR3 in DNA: TGTGCCAGCAGCCCTCGGACAGGGGCCATGAACACTGAAGCTTTCTTT. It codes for CASSPRTGAMNTEAFF.

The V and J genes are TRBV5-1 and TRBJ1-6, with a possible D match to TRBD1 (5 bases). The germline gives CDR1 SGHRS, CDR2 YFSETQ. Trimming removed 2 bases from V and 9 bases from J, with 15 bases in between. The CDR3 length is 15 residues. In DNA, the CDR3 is TGCGCCAGCAGCTTAGCGGGGCCCAGCTTTTCACCCCTCCACTTT. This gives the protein CASSLAGPSFSPLHF.

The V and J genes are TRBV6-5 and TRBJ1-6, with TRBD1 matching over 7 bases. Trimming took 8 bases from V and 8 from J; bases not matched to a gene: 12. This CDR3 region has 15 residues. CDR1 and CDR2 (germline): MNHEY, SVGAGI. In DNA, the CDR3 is TGTGCCAGCCGATTGAAGGGGACAGCAGATTCACCCCTCCACTTT. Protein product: CASRLKGTADSPLHF.

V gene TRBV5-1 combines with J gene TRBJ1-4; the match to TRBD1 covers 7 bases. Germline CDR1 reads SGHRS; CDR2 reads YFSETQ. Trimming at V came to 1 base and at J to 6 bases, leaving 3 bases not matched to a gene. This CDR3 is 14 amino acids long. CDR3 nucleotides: TGCGCCAGCAGCTTGTACGACAGGGATGAAAAACTGTTTTTT. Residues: CASSLYDRDEKLFF.

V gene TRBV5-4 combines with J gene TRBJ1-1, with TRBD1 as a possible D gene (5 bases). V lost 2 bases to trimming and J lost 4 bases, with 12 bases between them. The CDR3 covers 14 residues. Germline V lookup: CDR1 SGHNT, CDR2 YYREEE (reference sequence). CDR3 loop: CASSLWGKGTEAFF. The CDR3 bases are TGTGCCAGCAGCTTATGGGGGAAAGGCACTGAAGCTTTCTTT.

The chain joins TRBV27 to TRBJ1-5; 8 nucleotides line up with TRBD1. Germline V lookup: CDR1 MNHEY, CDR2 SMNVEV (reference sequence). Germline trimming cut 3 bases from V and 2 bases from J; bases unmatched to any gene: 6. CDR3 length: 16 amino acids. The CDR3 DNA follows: TGTGCCAGCAGTTTGCAGGGGGCTATGGGCAATCAGCCCCAGCATTTT. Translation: CASSLQGAMGNQPQHF.

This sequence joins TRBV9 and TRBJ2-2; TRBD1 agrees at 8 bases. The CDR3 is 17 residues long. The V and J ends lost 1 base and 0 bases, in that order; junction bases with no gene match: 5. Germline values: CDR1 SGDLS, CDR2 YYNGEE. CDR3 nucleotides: TGTGCCAGCAGCGTACAGGGACAGGTTGCGAACACCGGGGAGCTGTTTTTT. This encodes CASSVQGQVANTGELFF.